One sample yielded the 15 T cell receptor beta chains listed below, sequenced in a study of blood T cell repertoires in COVID-19. Profiling relied on immunoSEQ multiplex PCR, and the TCRdb table lists in-frame clones only, not all of them. The sample lists under 400,000 clones; 70% to 90% were seen once. Sample: PBMCs or T cells enriched from blood (not recorded which). The receptors were sampled from a woman in her thirties or forties with acute COVID-19.

The sample holds one count of this clone. This rearrangement joins TRBV5-1 to TRBJ1-3; 7 bases align to TRBD1. Germline-derived CDR1 and CDR2 are SGHRS and YFSETQ. This CDR3 comprises 16 residues. V was pared by 5 bases and J by 0 bases, with 8 bases of the junction left unmatched. The CDR3, as DNA: TGCGCCAGCAGAGCGGAAGGGACAGTCTCTGGAAACACCATATATTTT. This codes for CASRAEGTVSGNTIYF.

This clone was picked up one time. The chain carries TRBV5-4 and TRBJ2-5, with 7 bases matching TRBD1. Trimming took 6 bases from V and 4 from J; bases not matched to a gene: 12. CDR1 and CDR2 (germline): SGHNT, YYREEE (reference sequence). The CDR3 loop spans 15 amino acids. The CDR3 DNA reads as TGTGCCAGCAACGCCTGGACAGGAGGAATAGAGACCCAGTACTTC. Its translation: CASNAWTGGIETQYF.

As DNA, the CDR3 is TGTGCCAGCACCAGGTCAATCCCCGGAAACACCATATATTTT. Protein sequence: CASTRSIPGNTIYF. The rearrangement joins TRBV6-5 to TRBJ1-3; no clear D. Germline V lookup: CDR1 MNHEY, CDR2 SVGAGI. This CDR3 region has 14 residues. With 7 bases removed from V and 4 bases from J, the gap between germline ends came to 14 bases.

The chain recombines TRBV19 with TRBJ2-2, with D possibly matching TRBD2 (6 bases). The germline V and J ends were trimmed by 4 bases and 0 bases, with 12 bases remaining between them. The CDR3 is 16 amino acids. The germline V gene has CDR1 LNHDA and CDR2 SQIVND (reference sequence). The CDR3 is CASSRGEVPNTGELFF. In nucleotides, the CDR3 is TGTGCCAGTAGTAGGGGGGAAGTCCCGAACACCGGGGAGCTGTTTTTT.

The V call is TRBV7-2, the J call TRBJ1-6; possibly TRBD1 for D (6 bases). The germline CDR1 and CDR2 sequences are SGHTA and FQGNSA. The CDR3 spans 15 residues. V lost 1 base, J lost 6 bases, and 10 bases lay in between. CDR3: CASSLGRTVNSPLHF. In DNA, the CDR3 is TGTGCCAGCAGCTTAGGCAGGACAGTTAATTCACCCCTCCACTTT. The complete variable domain, with remaining parts taken from reference TRBV7-2 and TRBJ1-6, reads GAGVSQSPSNKVTEKGKDVELRCDPISGHTALYWYRQSLGQGLEFLIYFQGNSAPDKSGLPSDRFSAERTGGSVSTLTIQRTQQEDSAVYLCASSLGRTVNSPLHFGNGTRLTVT.

V is TRBV2 and J is TRBJ2-2, with 8 bases fitting TRBD1. CDR3 size: 14 residues. Germline values: CDR1 SNHLY, CDR2 FYNNEI. V trimming: 5 bases; J trimming: 7 bases; junction bases outside the gene matches: 6. The CDR3 DNA reads as TGTGCCAGCAGTCAAACACAGGGGGTCGGGGAGCTGTTTTTT. Its translation is CASSQTQGVGELFF.

The CDR3, as DNA: TGTGCCAGCAGCTTAGTACCTAGCGGGAGGGATAACCCCGGTGAGACCCAGTACTTC. This gives the protein CASSLVPSGRDNPGETQYF. The genes are TRBV7-6 and TRBJ2-5; TRBD2 aligns across 12 bases. CDR3 size: 19 residues. Germline CDR1 SGHVS, CDR2 FNYEAQ. The junction had 14 bases not matched to a gene; V was cut back by 1 base and J by 5 bases. The full variable domain, rest sourced from reference TRBV7-6 and TRBJ2-5, is GAGVSQSPRYKVTKRGQDVALRCDPISGHVSLYWYRQALGQGPEFLTYFNYEAQQDKSGLPNDRFSAERPEGSISTLTIQRTEQRDSAMYRCASSLVPSGRDNPGETQYFGPGTRLLVL.

This chain links TRBV9 with TRBJ1-4; unclear D gene. This CDR3 contains 15 residues. Germline CDR1 SGDLS, CDR2 YYNGEE. Trimming left V 3 bases short and J 8 bases short, with 17 bases between. DNA of the CDR3: TGTGCCAGCAGCGCAAGACACTCCCTTGGAGAAAAACTGTTTTTT. Translated: CASSARHSLGEKLFF. The full variable domain, with the rest looked up from reference TRBV9 and TRBJ1-4, is DSGVTQTPKHLITATGQRVTLRCSPRSGDLSVYWYQQSLDQGLQFLIQYYNGEERAKGNILERFSAQQFPDLHSELNLSSLELGDSALYFCASSARHSLGEKLFFGSGTQLSVL.

The sample holds a few counts of this clone. The J gene is TRBJ1-1, the V gene TRBV12-5, with 7 bases matching TRBD1. The CDR3 contains 18 residues. Germline assignment: CDR1 LGHNT and CDR2 FRNRAP. With V trimmed by 2 bases and J by 1 base, 13 bases remained unmatched. The CDR3 coding sequence is TGTGCTAGTGGTTTGTCGGGACAGTTGGGGACGACGAACACTGAAGCTTTCTTT. Its protein is CASGLSGQLGTTNTEAFF.

The CDR3 sequence: CASSLTSGTIETQYF. In DNA, the CDR3 is TGTGCCAGCAGCTTGACTAGCGGCACAATTGAGACCCAGTACTTC. The chain combines TRBV5-4 with TRBJ2-5; 8 nucleotides line up with TRBD2. This CDR3 region has 15 residues. Per germline, CDR1 SGHNT and CDR2 YYREEE (reference sequence). The ends lost 1 base at V and 5 bases at J; junction bases unmatched: 7.

The chain couples TRBV5-1 to TRBJ1-1; D not resolved. Per the germline V gene, CDR1 is SGHRS and CDR2 is YFSETQ. V was cut by 5 bases and J by 1 base, with 9 bases left in between. The CDR3 contains 13 residues. CDR3 nucleotides: TGCGCCAGCAGATACGCAGGGAACACTGAAGCTTTCTTT. This sequence encodes CASRYAGNTEAFF.

The V call is TRBV7-9, the J call TRBJ2-7, with D perhaps matching TRBD1 (5 bases). The CDR3 extends over 13 amino acids. V was trimmed by 0 bases and J by 4 bases, leaving 7 bases between them. CDR1 is SEHNR and CDR2 is FQNEAQ in the germline V gene (reference sequence). Here the CDR3 DNA reads TGTGCCAGCAGCTTAGCTCCAGGGTACGAGCAGTACTTC. Protein: CASSLAPGYEQYF.

This clone appeared once. The rearrangement uses TRBV25-1 and TRBJ2-1, with no clear D. This CDR3 has 15 residues. Germline lookup yields CDR1 MGHDK and CDR2 SYGVNS. The germline V and J ends were trimmed by 6 bases and 4 bases, with 16 bases remaining between them. The CDR3 coding sequence is TGTGCCAGCAGCGATACTCACGAAATTTACAATGAGCAGTTCTTC. As protein: CASSDTHEIYNEQFF.

This clone was observed a single time. The chain recombines TRBV20-1 with TRBJ2-1; D not resolved. The V end lost 3 bases, the J end lost 10 bases, and 16 bases lay between the germline ends. Germline CDR1 and CDR2: DFQATT and SNEGSKA (reference sequence). The CDR3 has 13 amino acids. CDR3 DNA: TGCAGTGCTAGTTTGGCTAGAAAATTGGAGCAGTTCTTC. Residues: CSASLARKLEQFF.

This rearrangement joins TRBV5-4 to TRBJ2-3, with 7 bases identical to TRBD2. Trimming removed 6 bases from V and 5 bases from J; junction bases left unmatched: 12. Looked up from germline, CDR1 is SGHNT and CDR2 is YYREEE (reference sequence). The CDR3 is made up of 15 amino acids. The CDR3 DNA sequence: TGTGCCAGCAAAGGGACTATCTCCCCTGGAGATACGCAGTATTTT. Its protein product is CASKGTISPGDTQYF.